This paragraph reports one T cell receptor (beta chain). What antigen it recognizes has not been identified. One base away there is no much larger clone; base qualities are not given. Library prep was done by 5' RACE. Data came from an Illumina HiSeq 2000. Template switching introduced a universal primer binding site; the final cDNA contained a unique molecular identifier, enabling accurate counting of TCR cDNA molecules. First-strand cDNA for TCR alpha and beta chains was synthesized from specific primers in the conserved constant-segment region. To control for contamination, every cDNA library was double barcoded, receiving both a SMART-Mk sample barcode and Illumina barcodes. Two successive PCR steps introduced TruSeq adapter sequences along with Illumina sample barcodes. TCR alpha and beta cDNA libraries were sequenced on the Illumina HiSeq platform with custom primers. As for how the authors treated the data: MiGEC was used to process raw reads and extract unique molecular identifiers, and MiXCR was used to find CDR3 positions. For each individual, recombination models were inferred using an EM algorithm with the repgenHMM and IGoR tools. Shared clonotypes were analyzed with the tcR package in R, and sharing was normalized by the product of cloneset sizes. To study raw recombination free of thymic and clonal selection effects, out-of-frame nonproductive sequences were analyzed. Clones were called with MiXCR by TCRdb after fastp trimmed the public reads at Q25, and only in-frame beta chains were retained. Each CDR3 protein appears once, grouped with its most common genes and DNA. The V and J calls come from TCRdb's annotation, not from the publication. This sample lists fewer than 500,000 distinct CDR3 sequences; roughly an eighth were detected once. 0.8% to 1% of the sample comes from the top ten.

This specimen belongs to a study of identical twins (dated by TCRdb to the mid-2010s). The study in broad terms: To test whether fetal clonotypes persist, this study deep-sequenced TCR alpha and beta repertoires from monozygotic twins, from unrelated adults of various ages, and from cord blood. To rule out contamination, the twin experiments were replicated at different times with different library preparation protocols. Study-level results and caveats: In beta out-of-frame sequences, excess twin sharing was weaker, because having fewer shared sequences lowered the signal-to-noise ratio. Fewer insertions were carried by abundant cord blood beta clonotypes; a weaker similar trend was observed in young adult naive repertoires, while no such trend was observed in memory repertoires. Recombination models systematically underestimated out-of-frame TCR alpha sharing in monozygotic twins but agreed with sharing between unrelated individuals. Out-of-frame TCR alpha sequences shared between twins showed an excess of low generation-probability sequences compared with coincidental sharing between unrelated individuals. Zero-insertion analyses could be partly confounded by invariant T cells such as MAIT and iNKT, although diverse VJ usage argued against such confounding for most clonotypes. Because the same donors could not be followed over many years, the conclusions depended on cross-sectional statistical analysis.

Taken from the germline V gene (reference sequence), the CDR1 and CDR2 loops are DFQATT and SNEGSKA. The cysteine opens and the phenylalanine closes a CDR3 of 12 amino acids. The DNA shown is the 36-base CDR3, in frame from base 1. Germline trimming amounts to 4 bases on V and 7 bases on J, with 6 as the count of junction bases outside the gene matches. All donors were healthy Caucasians. The twin cohort comprised three pairs of female monozygotic twins, all aged roughly 18 to 30 years. CD4+ and CD8+ T cell populations were isolated with positive isolation kits from Invitrogen. These data were also filed under a second study, of yellow fever vaccine responses in identical twins. That second report states: The T cell response to vaccination in identical twins was reported by the authors to appear partly convergent and partly personalized. The study precisely tracked vaccine-responding T cell clones in identical twins.

The chain was built from TRBV20-1 and TRBJ1-1; TRBD1 lines up with 7 middle nucleotides. Specimen: CD4+ T cells sorted from blood. The receptor comes from a woman under 30 in good health. In nucleotides, the sequence is TGCAGTGCTATTAGTCAGGGGGTTGAAGCTTTCTTT. Translated, this gives CSAISQGVEAFF.